This TCR beta chain was sequenced in a study of post-analysis software for immune sequencing data. Tagging with unique molecular identifiers was a feature of the TCR beta cDNA libraries. TCRdb re-derived calls from the PCR reads in MiXCR, one entry per CDR3 protein. The sample carries roughly 430,000 distinct CDR3 sequences, about 39% recorded once. Looked up from germline, CDR1 is SGHTA and CDR2 is FQGNSA. This CDR3 has 16 amino acids. V was trimmed by 2 bases and J by 5 bases, leaving 16 bases between them. Whole-study findings and limits: TRBV segments more frequent in patients than in controls numbered about 5 and included TRBV5-6, TRBV5-1 and TRBV20-1.

Only one count was recorded for this clonotype. Antigen unknown. The sequence was collected from a girl aged 2 to 9 with multiple sclerosis. This rearrangement joins TRBV7-2 to TRBJ2-1; tentative D call: TRBD2 (5 bases). Input material: blood. CDR3 loop: CASSLSVGEYHNEQFF. The CDR3 nucleotides read TGTGCCAGCAGCTTATCAGTGGGAGAATACCACAATGAGCAGTTCTTC.